These 14 T cell receptor beta chains were all obtained from the same sample, sequenced in a study of blood T cell repertoires in COVID-19. TCRdb's copy holds only in-frame clones and misses some; the assay was immunoSEQ multiplex PCR. The repertoire holds some 70,000 clones, around four fifths seen once, with around 21% in the top ten. Sequencing input: peripheral blood. These receptors all come from a man in his fifties or sixties with acute or convalescent COVID-19.

The chain recombines TRBV7-2 with TRBJ2-7; 14 nucleotides match TRBD2. The V gene end was trimmed by 5 bases and the J gene end by 6 bases; junction bases not matched to a gene: 12. The CDR3 has 17 amino acids. Germline lookup yields CDR1 SGHTA and CDR2 FQGNSA. CDR3 sequence: CASSLTSGRADLREQYF. The CDR3 nucleotides are TGTGCCAGCAGCCTGACTAGCGGGAGGGCCGATTTGCGCGAGCAGTACTTC.

This clone was counted many times. The chain carries TRBV5-4 and TRBJ1-2, with D possibly matching TRBD1 (6 bases). The CDR3 has 15 residues. From germline, CDR1 is SGHNT and CDR2 YYREEE (reference sequence). Trimming cost V 0 bases and J 4 bases, with 13 bases left between them. CDR3 in amino acids: CASSLAQGFSYGYTF. The CDR3 region has the DNA TGTGCCAGCAGCTTGGCACAGGGCTTTAGCTATGGCTACACCTTC.

The chain recombines TRBV18 with TRBJ2-7, with TRBD1 as a possible D gene (6 bases). Per the germline V gene, CDR1 is KGHSH and CDR2 is LQKENI. The V and J ends lost 1 base and 1 base respectively, with 8 bases between them. The CDR3 runs 14 residues. CDR3 loop: CASSPQGESYEQYF. The CDR3 nucleotides read TGTGCCAGCTCACCACAGGGGGAGTCCTACGAGCAGTACTTC.

The genes are TRBV5-8 and TRBJ1-1; D not certain. Germline CDR1 is SGHTS and CDR2 is YDEGEE. The CDR3 runs 13 residues. V lost 6 bases and J 5 bases, leaving 14 bases between the germline ends. The CDR3 sequence is CASTPGRGTEAFF. CDR3 nucleotides: TGTGCCAGCACCCCGGGCCGCGGGACTGAAGCTTTCTTT.

This chain joins TRBV7-6 and TRBJ2-3; D remains ambiguous. The CDR3 is 13 residues long. V was pared by 5 bases and J by 1 base, with 7 bases between. Germline V lookup: CDR1 SGHVS, CDR2 FNYEAQ. The CDR3 reads CASSLLGTDTQYF. CDR3 bases: TGTGCCAGCAGCCTACTCGGCACAGATACGCAGTATTTT.

The rearrangement joins TRBV24-1 to TRBJ2-5, with D perhaps TRBD1 (5 bases). Germline V gene sequence: CDR1 KGHDR, CDR2 SFDVKD. This CDR3 is built from 15 residues. V lost 1 base, J lost 5 bases, and 13 bases lay in between. For the CDR3, the DNA is TGTGCCACCAGTGATTTCAAGGGGTTAGGGGAGACCCAGTACTTC. Its translation is CATSDFKGLGETQYF.

This rearrangement joins TRBV29-1 to TRBJ2-7; TRBD1 aligns across 8 bases. Germline V gene lookup returns CDR1 SQVTM and CDR2 ANQGSEA. V was clipped by 7 bases and J by 4 bases; unmatched bases: 3. The CDR3 spans 11 residues. The CDR3 sequence: CSADRGYEQYF. CDR3 bases: TGCAGCGCCGACAGGGGTTACGAGCAGTACTTC.

This clone showed up many times. The rearrangement links TRBV14 to TRBJ1-2; D is possibly TRBD1 (5 bases). CDR1 is SGHDN, CDR2 FVKESK, per germline. The CDR3 is 15 amino acids. Trimming shortened V by 0 bases and J by 6 bases, and 14 bases separated the two germline ends. The CDR3 reads CASSQDLGTLNGYTF. The CDR3 DNA reads TGTGCCAGCAGCCAAGATTTGGGGACTCTGAATGGCTACACCTTC.

V is TRBV7-3 and J is TRBJ1-6; TRBD1 aligns across 8 bases. The length of the CDR3 is 14 residues. The junction had 3 bases not matched to a gene; V was cut back by 3 bases and J by 8 bases. Germline loops: CDR1 SGHTA, CDR2 FQGTGA. The CDR3 here is CASSLDRVDSPLHF. The CDR3 bases are TGTGCCAGCAGCTTGGACAGGGTTGATTCACCCCTCCACTTT.

This chain uses TRBV19 with TRBJ2-3; D possibly corresponds to TRBD2 (5 bases). Germline lookup yields CDR1 LNHDA and CDR2 SQIVND (reference sequence). There are 14 residues in the CDR3. With 6 bases removed from V and 0 bases from J, the gap between germline ends came to 10 bases. In nucleotides, the CDR3 is TGTGCCAGTAGAGCCGGGGATAGCACAGATACGCAGTATTTT. Encoded protein: CASRAGDSTDTQYF.

The rearrangement uses TRBV27 and TRBJ1-5; tentatively, D is TRBD1 (6 bases). The length of the CDR3 is 14 residues. V lost 5 bases and J lost 3, with 11 bases in between. Germline-derived CDR1 and CDR2 are MNHEY and SMNVEV (reference sequence). The CDR3 reads CASSVNRDNQPQHF. For the CDR3, the DNA is TGTGCCAGCAGTGTCAACAGGGACAATCAGCCCCAGCATTTT.

The chain carries TRBV6-1 and TRBJ2-3; the D is unclear. CDR1 is MNHNS, CDR2 SASEGT, per germline. CDR3 length: 14 amino acids. The V gene lost 3 bases and the J gene lost 0 bases, with 7 bases spanning the gap. Here the CDR3 DNA reads TGTGCCAGCAGTGAGGGCAGGAGCACAGATACGCAGTATTTT. Protein sequence: CASSEGRSTDTQYF.

This chain joins TRBV3-1 (or the pseudogene TRBV3-2) and TRBJ2-3; D ambiguous. CDR1 is LGHDT and CDR2 is YNNKEL in the germline V gene (reference sequence). Trimming pared 0 bases from V and 2 bases from J, leaving 12 bases between. The CDR3 consists of 16 residues. The CDR3 here is CASSQDRLINTDTQYF. In DNA form, the CDR3 reads TGTGCCAGCAGCCAAGATCGGTTGATCAACACAGATACGCAGTATTTT.

The rearrangement uses TRBV15 and TRBJ2-3, with D possibly being TRBD2 (5 bases). Germline V lookup: CDR1 LNHNV, CDR2 YYDKDF (reference sequence). The CDR3 contains 16 residues. Trimming removed 2 bases from V and 2 bases from J, with 14 bases in between. Written as DNA, the CDR3 is TGTGCCACCAGCAGACCCGGACTGATAACCACAGATACGCAGTATTTT. This gives the protein CATSRPGLITTDTQYF.